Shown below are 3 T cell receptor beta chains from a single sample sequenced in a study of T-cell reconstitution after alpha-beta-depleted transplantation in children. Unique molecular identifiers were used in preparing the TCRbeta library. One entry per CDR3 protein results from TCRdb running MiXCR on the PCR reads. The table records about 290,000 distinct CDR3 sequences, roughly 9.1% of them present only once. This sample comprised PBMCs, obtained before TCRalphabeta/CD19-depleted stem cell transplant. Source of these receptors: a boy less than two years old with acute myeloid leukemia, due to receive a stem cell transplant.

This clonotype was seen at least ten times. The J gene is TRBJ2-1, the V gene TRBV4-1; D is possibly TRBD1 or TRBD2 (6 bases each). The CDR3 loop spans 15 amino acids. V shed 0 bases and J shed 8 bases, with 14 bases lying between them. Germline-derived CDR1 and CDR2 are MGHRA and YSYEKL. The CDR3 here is CASSQDGGPPDEQFF. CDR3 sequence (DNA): TGCGCCAGCAGCCAAGACGGGGGCCCCCCGGATGAGCAGTTCTTC.

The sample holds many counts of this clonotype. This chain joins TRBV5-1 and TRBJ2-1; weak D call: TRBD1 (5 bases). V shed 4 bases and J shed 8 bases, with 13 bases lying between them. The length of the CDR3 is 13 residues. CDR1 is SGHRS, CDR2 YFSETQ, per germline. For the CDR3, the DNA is TGCGCCAGCAGCCCCGAAGGGGAACATGAGCAGTTCTTC. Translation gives CASSPEGEHEQFF.

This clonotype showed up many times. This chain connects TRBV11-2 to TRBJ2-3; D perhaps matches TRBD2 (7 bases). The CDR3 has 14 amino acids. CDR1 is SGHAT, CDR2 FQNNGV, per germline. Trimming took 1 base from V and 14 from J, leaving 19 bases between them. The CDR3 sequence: CASSLGRGGARRYF. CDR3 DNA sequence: TGTGCCAGCAGCTTAGGCCGCGGGGGCGCCCGCAGGTATTTT.